The 2 T cell receptor delta chains below come from one sample, sequenced in a study of γδ T cells in repeated Plasmodium falciparum infection. TCRdb called clones from the multiplex PCR reads again using CATT. Here the sample spans about 57,000 delta-chain clones, approximately 1.7% being singletons. Flow sorting of PBMC yielded separate Vgamma9/Vdelta2+ and Vdelta2-negative gammadelta T cell populations for bulk repertoire analysis. Source material: gamma-delta T cells from blood. The receptors originated from a pool of human donors (malaria-infected and uninfected, not separated).

This clone came up a few times. The protein recorded in TCRdb matches a much larger clone and deviates from this DNA's translation at residue 3, suggesting a read error; the protein here is obtained by translating the DNA. The rearrangement uses TRDV1 and TRDJ1; D may be TRDD3 (6 bases). The CDR3 contains 13 residues. CDR1 TSWWSYY and CDR2 QGS come from the germline V gene. Here the CDR3 DNA reads TGTGCTCCTGGGGAAGCCTACACCGATAAACTCATCTTT. Translation gives CAPGEAYTDKLIF.

As regards this clone: TCRdb assigns this DNA the protein of a much larger clone, which departs from its translation at residue 17; this likely reflects a read error, and the protein shown comes from translating the DNA. The chain uses TRDV2 and TRDJ1; 9 positions match TRDD3. TCRdb records no J gene; here it was assigned by comparing the DNA to germline. This CDR3 is 22 amino acids long. The junction had 25 bases not matched to a gene; V was cut back by 0 bases and J by 3 bases. The germline V gene encodes CDR1 GEAIGNYY and CDR2 EKD. The CDR3 here is CACDTINPSVLGEGPLADKLIF. DNA of the CDR3: TGTGCCTGTGACACCATTAACCCCTCCGTACTGGGGGAAGGTCCGCTCGCCGATAAACTCATCTTT.